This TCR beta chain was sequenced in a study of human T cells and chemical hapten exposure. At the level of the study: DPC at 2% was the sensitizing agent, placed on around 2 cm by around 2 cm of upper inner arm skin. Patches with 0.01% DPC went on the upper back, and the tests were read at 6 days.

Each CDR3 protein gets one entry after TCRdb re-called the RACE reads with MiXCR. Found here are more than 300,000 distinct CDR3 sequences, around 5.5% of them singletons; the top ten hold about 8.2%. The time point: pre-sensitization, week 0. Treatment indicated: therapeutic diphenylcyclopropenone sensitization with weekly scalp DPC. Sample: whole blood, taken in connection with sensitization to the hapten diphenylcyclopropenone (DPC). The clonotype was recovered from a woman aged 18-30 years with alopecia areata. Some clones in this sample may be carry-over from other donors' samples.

In DNA, the CDR3 is TGCGCCAGCAGCTTGGGCAACACAGGTACCAATGAGCAGTTCTTC. The encoded protein is CASSLGNTGTNEQFF. The V gene is TRBV5-1, the J gene TRBJ2-1; maybe TRBD1 (5 bases). The germline V gene has CDR1 SGHRS and CDR2 YFSETQ. The CDR3 runs 15 residues. Trimming cost V 0 bases and J 6 bases, with 13 bases left between them.